The sequence of this T cell receptor (beta chain) was determined in a study of blood T cells in healthy people across ages. General observations from the study: Age showed a roughly linear inverse relationship with TCR beta diversity per million T cells.

A sample-barcoded 5' primer and a J-beta primer mix were used in a second PCR of roughly 7 to 11 cycles. TCRdb processed the 5' RACE reads anew with MiXCR; each CDR3 protein has one entry. This table holds 550,000 to 750,000 distinct CDR3 sequences, under 25% found once. Regarding this clonotype: What it binds is unknown.

This CDR3 has 11 residues. Germline CDR1 is SQVTM and CDR2 is ANQGSEA. V shed 6 bases and J shed 0 bases, with 3 bases lying between them. The sample taken for sequencing was blood. V and J are TRBV29-1 and TRBJ2-1, with D unresolved. This sequence originates from a man between 70 and 80 years old in good health. CDR3 nucleotides: TGCAGCGTGTCCTCCTACAATGAGCAGTTCTTC. The encoded protein is CSVSSYNEQFF.